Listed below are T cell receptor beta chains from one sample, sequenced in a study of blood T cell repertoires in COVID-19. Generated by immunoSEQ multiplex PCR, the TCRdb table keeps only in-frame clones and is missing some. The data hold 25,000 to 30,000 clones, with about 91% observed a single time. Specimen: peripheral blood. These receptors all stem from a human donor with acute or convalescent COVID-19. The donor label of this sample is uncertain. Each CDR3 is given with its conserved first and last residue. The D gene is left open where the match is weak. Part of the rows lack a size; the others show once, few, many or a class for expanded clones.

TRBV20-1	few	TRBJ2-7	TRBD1	TGCAGTGCTAGTAACCCAGACGGGACAGGGTTCACCTACGAGCAGTACTTC	CSASNPDGTGFTYEQYF
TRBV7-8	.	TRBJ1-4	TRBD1	TGTGCCAGCAGCCAGGGGGTCGGGTCTGAAAAACTGTTTTTT	CASSQGVGSEKLFF
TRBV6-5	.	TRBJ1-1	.	TGTGCCAGCAGTACCCGGGGTGAAGCTTTCTTT	CASSTRGEAFF
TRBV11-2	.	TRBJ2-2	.	TGTGCCAGCAGCCAGGGCACCTGGACCTCTACCACCGGGGAGCTGTTTTTT	CASSQGTWTSTTGELFF
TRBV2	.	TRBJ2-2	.	TGTGCCATTGGAGGGCGGGGTGCCGGGGAGCTGTTTTTT	CAIGGRGAGELFF
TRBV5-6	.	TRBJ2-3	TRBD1	TGTGCCAGCAGATCCAGGACAGGGTCTAGCACAGATACGCAGTATTTT	CASRSRTGSSTDTQYF
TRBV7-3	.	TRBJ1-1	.	TGTGCCAGCAGCCCCAGGGAGAACACTGAAGCTTTCTTT	CASSPRENTEAFF
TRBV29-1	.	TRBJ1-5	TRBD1	TGCAGCGTCGCCACAGGGGTGCAATCGCCCCAGCATTTT	CSVATGVQSPQHF
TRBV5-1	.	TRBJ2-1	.	TGCGCCAGCAGCCTACCAACGGGGGTGGATTCCAATGAGCAGTTCTTC	CASSLPTGVDSNEQFF
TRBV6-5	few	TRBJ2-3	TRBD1	TGTGCCAGCAGACCCTCGACAGGGGCAACAGATACGCAGTATTTT	CASRPSTGATDTQYF
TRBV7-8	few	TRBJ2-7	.	TGTGCCAGCAGCTTAGGGGCCTCTCTCTACGAGCAGTACTTC	CASSLGASLYEQYF
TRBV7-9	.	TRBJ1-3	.	TGTGCCAGCAGCTTGATCAGGGACTCTGGAAACACCATATATTTT	CASSLIRDSGNTIYF
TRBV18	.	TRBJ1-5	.	TGTGCCAGCTCAGAAACACAGGGAAATCAGCCCCAGCATTTT	CASSETQGNQPQHF
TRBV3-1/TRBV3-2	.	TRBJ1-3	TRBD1	TGTGCCAGCAGCCAGTTCGTGGACAGGGTCGGAAACACCATATATTTT	CASSQFVDRVGNTIYF
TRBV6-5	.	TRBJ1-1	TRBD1	TGTGCCAGCAGTTTCTCCCGGACAGGGACTGAAGCTTTCTTT	CASSFSRTGTEAFF
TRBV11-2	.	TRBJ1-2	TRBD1	TGTGCCAGCAGAACCCTCGCACAGGGGGCCGGGGGCTACACCTTC	CASRTLAQGAGGYTF
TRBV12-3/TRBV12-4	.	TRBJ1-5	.	TGTGCCAGCAGAAAACAGGGCAATCAGCCCCAGCATTTT	CASRKQGNQPQHF
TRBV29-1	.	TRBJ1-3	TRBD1	TGCAGCGCGACGGACAGGGCTGGAAACACCATATATTTT	CSATDRAGNTIYF
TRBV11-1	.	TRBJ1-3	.	TGTGCCAGCAGCAATCAACTCTCTGGAAACACCATATATTTT	CASSNQLSGNTIYF
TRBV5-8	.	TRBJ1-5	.	TGTGCCAGCAGCTGGGGCACAGGGAGAGATCAGCCCCAGCATTTT	CASSWGTGRDQPQHF
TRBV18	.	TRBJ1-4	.	TGTGCCAGCTCAGGGGGCACTAATGAAAAACTGTTTTTT	CASSGGTNEKLFF
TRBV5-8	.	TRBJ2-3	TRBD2	TGTGCCAGCAGCCTCGGGGGGGCCGTGTATACGCAGTATTTT	CASSLGGAVYTQYF
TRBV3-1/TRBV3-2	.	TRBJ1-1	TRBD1	TGTGCCAGCAGCCCCAATCCGGGACAGACTATGAACACTGAAGCTTTCTTT	CASSPNPGQTMNTEAFF
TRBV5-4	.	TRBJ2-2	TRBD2	TGTGCCAGCAGCTTAGTAGCGGGGAGCACCGGGGAGCTGTTTTTT	CASSLVAGSTGELFF
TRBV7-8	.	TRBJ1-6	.	TGTGCCAGCAGCAAGGCGGTTCAACAAGCGGCCTATAATTCACCCCTCCACTTT	CASSKAVQQAAYNSPLHF
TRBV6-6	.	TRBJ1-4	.	TGTGCCAGCAGTCGGGCCCTGCACGGGGAGGCCCTTAATGAAAAACTGTTTTTT	CASSRALHGEALNEKLFF
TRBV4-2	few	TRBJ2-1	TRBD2	TGTGCCAGCAGCAACTCGGGACTAGCGGGAGTGGCTTTGTTCTTC	CASSNSGLAGVALFF
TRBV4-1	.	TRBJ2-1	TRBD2	TGCGCCAGCAGCCACCCCATCAAGGTGACTAGCGGGAGGGTCAATGAGCAGTTCTTC	CASSHPIKVTSGRVNEQFF
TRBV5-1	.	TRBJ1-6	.	TGCGCCAGCACCTCGGGAGTAGAATCACCCCTCCACTTT	CASTSGVESPLHF
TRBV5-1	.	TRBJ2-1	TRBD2	TGCGCCAGCGGGACCGGGACTAGCGGGAGTCCTGAGCAGTTCTTC	CASGTGTSGSPEQFF
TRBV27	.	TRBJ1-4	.	TGTGCCAGCAGCTCTTCCGTGGGACAAAGATCTGAAAAACTGTTTTTT	CASSSSVGQRSEKLFF
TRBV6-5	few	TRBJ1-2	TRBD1	TGTGCCAGCAGCTCGACCCTGGGACAGCTATATGGCTACACCTTC	CASSSTLGQLYGYTF
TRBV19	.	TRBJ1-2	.	TGTGCCAGTAGTATAGGAACACAGGGTGGTCATGGCTACACCTTC	CASSIGTQGGHGYTF
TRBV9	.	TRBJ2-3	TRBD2	TGTGCCAGCAGCGTAGGGGGACTAGCAGCAGATACGCAGTATTTT	CASSVGGLAADTQYF
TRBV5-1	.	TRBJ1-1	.	TGCGCCAGCAGCTTCGACACCGCGAACACTGAAGCTTTCTTT	CASSFDTANTEAFF
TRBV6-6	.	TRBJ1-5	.	TGTGCCAGCAGTTACTCGCGAAGCCAGCCCCAGCATTTT	CASSYSRSQPQHF
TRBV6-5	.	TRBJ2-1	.	TGTGCCAGCAAACTAGGGCCGAGCTCCTACAATGAGCAGTTCTTC	CASKLGPSSYNEQFF
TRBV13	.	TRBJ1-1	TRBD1	TGTGCCAGCAGCTTAGGGACAGGGAGCACTGAAGCTTTCTTT	CASSLGTGSTEAFF
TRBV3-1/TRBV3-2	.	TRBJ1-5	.	TGTGCCAGCAGCCCTCAGGCCTACAATCAGCCCCAGCATTTT	CASSPQAYNQPQHF
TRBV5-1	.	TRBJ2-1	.	TGCGCCAGCAGCTCTCTCGGTAGGGGTCGTGTCAATGAGCAGTTCTTC	CASSSLGRGRVNEQFF
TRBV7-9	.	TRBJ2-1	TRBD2	TGTGCCAGCAGCTCCCTGAGCGGGAGGGAGGGTGAGCAGTTCTTC	CASSSLSGREGEQFF